This is a list of T cell receptor beta chains from one sample in a study of T-cell reconstitution after alpha-beta-depleted transplantation in children. From the PCR reads, TCRdb called clonotypes with MiXCR, one entry per CDR3 protein. Of about 610,000 distinct CDR3 sequences listed, 10% are singletons. The specimen was PBMCs from the stem cell graft donor, collected from the stem cell graft. Receptor source: a human donor who donated a stem cell graft to a child with acute myeloid leukemia. Both conserved end residues are part of each CDR3. A D gene is named only where the DNA matches it firmly.

len: 14
j_gene: TRBJ2-7
v_gene: TRBV10-3
d_gene: TRBD2
CDR3aa: CAISGQRERGEQYF

len: 20
j_gene: TRBJ2-1
v_gene: TRBV24-1
d_gene: TRBD2
CDR3aa: CATSDYSGRASLFSYNEQFF

len: 12
j_gene: TRBJ2-7
v_gene: TRBV7-8
d_gene: TRBD1
CDR3aa: CASSKERTGLYF

len: 14
j_gene: TRBJ2-3
v_gene: TRBV5-1
d_gene: NA
CDR3aa: CASSPFGRGDTQYF

len: 16
j_gene: TRBJ2-1
v_gene: TRBV5-1
d_gene: TRBD2
CDR3aa: CASSQRLAGVPGEQFF

len: 17
j_gene: TRBJ2-2
v_gene: TRBV11-2
d_gene: TRBD2
CDR3aa: CASSLLAGHPNTGELFF

len: 13
j_gene: TRBJ1-2
v_gene: TRBV5-6
d_gene: NA
CDR3aa: CASSAKSTAGYTF

len: 12
j_gene: TRBJ2-7
v_gene: TRBV30
d_gene: TRBD2
CDR3aa: CAWSVQAGEQYF

len: 14
j_gene: TRBJ2-7
v_gene: TRBV18
d_gene: TRBD1
CDR3aa: CASSPLDRGTEQYF

len: 13
j_gene: TRBJ1-6
v_gene: TRBV12-3/TRBV12-4
d_gene: TRBD1
CDR3aa: CASSTGENSPLHF

len: 15
j_gene: TRBJ2-3
v_gene: TRBV5-1
d_gene: TRBD2
CDR3aa: CASSFLAGATDTQYF